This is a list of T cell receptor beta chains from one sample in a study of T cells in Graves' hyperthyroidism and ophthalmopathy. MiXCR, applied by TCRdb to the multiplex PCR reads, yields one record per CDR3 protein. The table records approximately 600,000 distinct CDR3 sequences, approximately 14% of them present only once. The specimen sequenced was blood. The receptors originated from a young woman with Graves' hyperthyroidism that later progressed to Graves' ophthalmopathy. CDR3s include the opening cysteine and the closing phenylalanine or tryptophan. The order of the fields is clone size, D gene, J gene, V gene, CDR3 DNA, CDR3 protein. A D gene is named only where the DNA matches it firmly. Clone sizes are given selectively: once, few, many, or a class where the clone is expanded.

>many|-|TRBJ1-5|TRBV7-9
TGTGCCAGCAGCTCTTTTAAGGGCAGCAATCAGCCCCAGCATTTT
CASSSFKGSNQPQHF
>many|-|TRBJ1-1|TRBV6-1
TGTGCCAGCAGTCCTAGCTTGGGGGCGGACACTGAAGCTTTCTTT
CASSPSLGADTEAFF
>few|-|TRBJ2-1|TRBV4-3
TGCGCCAGCAGCCAAGATTGGTACGCACGCAATGAGCAGTTCTTC
CASSQDWYARNEQFF
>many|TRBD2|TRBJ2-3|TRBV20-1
TGCAGTGGGGCGCGGGCTAGCGGGAGTTGGGGCGATACGCAGTATTTT
CSGARASGSWGDTQYF
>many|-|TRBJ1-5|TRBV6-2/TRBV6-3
TGTGCCAGCAGTCGTACAGGACAGCGGGTCTATGGGCCCCAGCATTTT
CASSRTGQRVYGPQHF
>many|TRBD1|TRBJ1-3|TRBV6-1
TGTGCCAGCAGGCCGGGACAGGGGGCTAAACTGGCTGGAAACACCATATATTTT
CASRPGQGAKLAGNTIYF
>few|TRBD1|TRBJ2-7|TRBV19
TGTGCCAGTAGTACCCGGGACAGGGGCTCTTCCTACGAGCAGTACTTC
CASSTRDRGSSYEQYF
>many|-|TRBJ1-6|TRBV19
TGTGCCAGTAGTATAGGGGCACAAGGCCCCTATTCACCCCTCCACTTT
CASSIGAQGPYSPLHF
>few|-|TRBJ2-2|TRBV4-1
TGCGCCAGCAGCCAAGTTCGCGGCAGAAACACCGGGGAGCTGTTTTTT
CASSQVRGRNTGELFF
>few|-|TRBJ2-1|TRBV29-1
TGCAGCGCTACTGCCGGGCTACTAGCAAGAGTCCGGTTCTTC
CSATAGLLARVRFF
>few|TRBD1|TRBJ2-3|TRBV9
TGTGCCAGCGCTTTTGGACAGGGGACAGATACGCAGTATTTT
CASAFGQGTDTQYF
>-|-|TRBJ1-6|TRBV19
TGTGCCAGTAGTATAAGGGAGACCGGGAATTCACCCCTCCACTTT
CASSIRETGNSPLHF
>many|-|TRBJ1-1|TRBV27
TGTGCCAGCAGTTCCCAACGGAGGCGGACTGAAGCTTTCTTT
CASSSQRRRTEAFF
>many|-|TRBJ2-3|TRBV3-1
TGTGCCAGCAGCCAAGATCTCGCCATGTCGGATACGCAGTATTTT
CASSQDLAMSDTQYF
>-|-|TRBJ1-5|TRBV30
TGTGCCTGGAGTGTGGAGCTCAATCAGCCCCAGCATTTT
CAWSVELNQPQHF
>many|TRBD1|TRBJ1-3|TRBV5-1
TGCGCCAGCAGCCTGGGACAGGGCCAGGGAAACACCATATATTTT
CASSLGQGQGNTIYF
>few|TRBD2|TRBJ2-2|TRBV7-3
TGTGCCAGCAGGGATCTAGCGGGCACCGGGGAGCTGTTTTTT
CASRDLAGTGELFF
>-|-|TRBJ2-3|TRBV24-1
TGTGCCACCACGGGACCTGGCACAGATACGCAGTATTTT
CATTGPGTDTQYF
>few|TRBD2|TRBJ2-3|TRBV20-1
TGCAGTGCTAGCCCGGGACTAGCGGGGAGTATCACAAGTACGCAGTATTTT
CSASPGLAGSITSTQYF
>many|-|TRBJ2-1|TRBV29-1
TGCAGCGTTTTCTCATCCGGGACGGATTACAATGAGCAGTTCTTC
CSVFSSGTDYNEQFF
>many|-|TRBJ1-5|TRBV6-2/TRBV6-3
TGTGCCAGCACCGGACAGAGCAATCAGCCCCAGCATTTT
CASTGQSNQPQHF
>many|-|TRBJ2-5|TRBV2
TGTGCCAGCAGTGAGCCCCTCCCCGGGGGGACCCAGTACTTC
CASSEPLPGGTQYF
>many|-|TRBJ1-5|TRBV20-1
TGCAGTACGACTAGGACAGCTTATCAGCCCCAGCATTTT
CSTTRTAYQPQHF
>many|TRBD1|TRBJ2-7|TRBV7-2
TGTGCCAGCCTCCCTGGGACAGGGCCCTACGAGCAGTACTTC
CASLPGTGPYEQYF
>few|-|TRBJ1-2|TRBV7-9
TGTGCCGGGGCCCTTGGGGACTATGGCTACACCTTC
CAGALGDYGYTF
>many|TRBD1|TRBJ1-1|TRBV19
TGTGCCAGTAGAGCAGGACAGGGGGTAAAGCGGATGAACACTGAAGCTTTCTTT
CASRAGQGVKRMNTEAFF
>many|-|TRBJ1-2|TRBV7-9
TGTGCCAGCAGCTTAGATGCAGCCTGGCAGGGCTACACCTTC
CASSLDAAWQGYTF
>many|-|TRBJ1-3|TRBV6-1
TGTGCCAGCAGCACAGGGTCCTCTGGAAACACCATATATTTT
CASSTGSSGNTIYF
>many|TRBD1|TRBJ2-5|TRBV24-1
TGTGCCACCGGGACAGGGGGGCACCAAGAGACCCAGTACTTC
CATGTGGHQETQYF
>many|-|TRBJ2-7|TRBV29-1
TGCAGCGTTGAAGATCCAGGCGGGTACGAGCAGTACTTC
CSVEDPGGYEQYF
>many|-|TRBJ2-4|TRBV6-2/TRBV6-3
TGTGCCAGCAGGGGACACGGTGTTGACATTCAGTACTTC
CASRGHGVDIQYF
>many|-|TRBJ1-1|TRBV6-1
TGTGCCAGCAGTGGCTGGGGGCGTCGGGTGAACACTGAAGCTTTCTTT
CASSGWGRRVNTEAFF
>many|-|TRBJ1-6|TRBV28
TGTGCCAGCAGTTTTCGGAATCTTTCACCCCTCCACTTT
CASSFRNLSPLHF
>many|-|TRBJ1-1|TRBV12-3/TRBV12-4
TGTGCCAGCAGTCCGAGTTTGGGTCCACGAACTGAAGCTTTCTTT
CASSPSLGPRTEAFF
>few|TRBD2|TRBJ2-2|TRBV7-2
TGTGCCAGCAGCTTACTAGCGGGAGTGGCCGGGGAGCTGTTTTTT
CASSLLAGVAGELFF
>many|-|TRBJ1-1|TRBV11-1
TGTGCCAGCAGCGCCGAACAGGGGAACACTGAAGCTTTCTTT
CASSAEQGNTEAFF
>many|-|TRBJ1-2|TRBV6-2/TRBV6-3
TGTGCCAGCAGCTCCGCTCCTGAGATCTATGGCTACACCTTC
CASSSAPEIYGYTF
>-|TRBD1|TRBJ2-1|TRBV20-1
TGCAGTGCTAGTGCGCCAGGGGGCTACAATGAGCAGTTCTTC
CSASAPGGYNEQFF
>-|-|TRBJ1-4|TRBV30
TGTGCCTGGAGCGCCGGGGTTCCAGGCGAAAAACTGTTTTTT
CAWSAGVPGEKLFF
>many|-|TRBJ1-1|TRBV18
TGTGCCAGCTCACCACCGAGGGGGACCACTGAAGCTTTCTTT
CASSPPRGTTEAFF
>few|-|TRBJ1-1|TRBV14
TGTGCCAGCAGCCCCTTCATGGGGGTCAGACCGAACACTGAAGCTTTCTTT
CASSPFMGVRPNTEAFF
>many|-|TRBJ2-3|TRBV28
TGTGCCAGCAGTCCACCGATGGTCCAAGGCACAGATACGCAGTATTTT
CASSPPMVQGTDTQYF
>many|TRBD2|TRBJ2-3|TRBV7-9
TGTGCCAGCAGCCTGAGTAGCGGGAGGGCCCAAGATACGCAGTATTTT
CASSLSSGRAQDTQYF
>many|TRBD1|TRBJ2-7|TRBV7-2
TGTGCCAGCAGCACCAGTGGACAGGGATACGAGCAGTACTTC
CASSTSGQGYEQYF
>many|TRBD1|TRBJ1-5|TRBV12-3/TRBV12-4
TGTGCCAGCAGCCGAGGGACAGGGATTTCGCCCCAGCATTTT
CASSRGTGISPQHF
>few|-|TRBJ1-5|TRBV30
TGTGCCTGGAGTCCACAGGGCAGCAAGCCCCAGCATTTT
CAWSPQGSKPQHF
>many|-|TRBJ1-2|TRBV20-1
TGCAGTGCTACCCGACAGGATGGCTACACCTTC
CSATRQDGYTF
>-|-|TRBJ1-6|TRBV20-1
TGCAGTGCTCTCAAGGGGCAATATAATTCACCCCTCCACTTT
CSALKGQYNSPLHF
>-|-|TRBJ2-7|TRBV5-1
TGCGCCAGCAGCTTGACAGCTAATTACGAGCAGTACTTC
CASSLTANYEQYF